One T cell receptor (beta chain) is described in this entry. Which antigen it targets is not known. Qualities for individual bases were not recorded, and no much larger clone is one base off. The library was obtained by the immunoSEQ multiplex PCR assay. A mixture of 60 forward primers for TCR Vbeta segments and 13 reverse primers for TCR Jbeta segments was used in the multiplex PCR. A multiplex PCR assay on genomic DNA amplified the CDR3 region of rearranged TCR beta genes. On the Illumina HiSeq System, the amplified TCR beta libraries were sequenced as 87-base-pair reads. As for how the authors treated the data: A later analysis counted about 80 million unique TCR beta chains across the 666 repertoires, and some 12 million of these chains were shared by at least two donors. To remove PCR and sequencing errors, raw reads were error-corrected and collapsed into unique sequences using a nearest-neighbor algorithm that merged closely related sequences. Alignment of CDR3 sequences to IMGT reference sequences was used to assign V, D and J gene segments. For a sequence to be retained, a match of at least six nucleotides to both a V gene segment and a J gene segment was required. A rearrangement counted as productive if the CDR3 had no stop codons and remained in frame with V and J, and every other rearrangement counted as non-productive. CDR3 was defined by IMGT convention, running from the second conserved V-encoded cysteine to the conserved J-encoded phenylalanine. In an earlier analysis of more than 550 of the donors, sequences lacking an unambiguous match to a single V gene segment were excluded. An earlier analysis of a few hundred of the donors called V segments functional above 56.7% productive rearrangements and segregating when the between-donor standard deviation exceeded 5%. To diagnose cytomegalovirus status from the catalog of TCR beta chain sequences, a statistical classification framework was built. A later analysis assigned V and J genes by comparing TCR nucleotide sequences with IMGT/GENE-DB human TR gene sequences. In a later analysis, CDR3 sequences and most-parsimonious VDJ recombination scenarios were assigned using the TCRdist pipeline. A later analysis defined each TCR beta chain by its CDR3 amino acid sequence plus V-gene family, and excluded reads lacking a unique V-gene family. To address suspected cross-contamination and a sequencing artifact, a later analysis removed a few hundred highly shared, low-generation-probability nucleotide sequences. In a later analysis, a clonal expansion index for each public chain was calculated from normalized within-repertoire ranks of inferred template counts. Generation probabilities in a later analysis came from a VDJ recombination model fitted to out-of-frame rearrangements, and those results were checked against IGoR. In a later analysis, TCR-TCR, TCR-HLA and TCR-CMV co-occurrence was scored with hypergeometric tests, and a repertoire-size bias correction was applied to TCR pairs. False discovery rates were estimated in a later analysis by permuting HLA or CMV assignments 20 times. In a later analysis, co-occurring TCRs were grouped using DBSCAN, and TCRdist sequence similarity was added for clustering within HLA-allele-positive subsets. For co-occurrence clustering, repertoires with fewer than 30,000 or more than 120,000 public chains were excluded, along with five or six repertoires with anomalous nucleotide sharing. In its TCRdb copy, this immuneACCESS table keeps in-frame sequences only and misses some clones. Where compared with another copy, unresolved V genes explain less than half of these, and the others have no known cause. V and J calls and clone size are given by that table; D and trimming were obtained from the DNA. This sample comprises over 150,000 clones, about four fifths of them detected only once. Of the sample, around 7.3% is held by the ten largest clones.

The cohort comprised 550 to 700 healthy bone marrow donors. Cohort members were all nominally healthy when sampled, although unrecorded immune exposures were likely present. The donor tested CMV seropositive and was one of the 289 seropositive cohort members. A peripheral blood sample was provided by each donor, and peripheral blood mononuclear cells were used for TCR beta sequencing. Genomic DNA extraction from the blood cell samples was performed with the Qiagen DNeasy Blood Extraction Kit. The sample originates from a study of cytomegalovirus exposure and HLA in healthy donors (dated 2017 in TCRdb). At the level of the whole study: An earlier analysis of roughly 610 of the donors reported 276 Gb of sequence data and 100 million to 120 million unique TCR beta sequences obtained from around 190 million T cells. The genetic ancestry cluster associated with self-reported Caucasian donors included roughly four fifths of the roughly 380 genotyped donors. The study used immunosequencing to profile the T cell repertoires of several hundred subjects and linked those repertoires to cytomegalovirus serostatus. Alongside the repertoire data, information on donor age, sex, ethnicity and CMV serostatus was compiled. In a later analysis, previously published TCR beta repertoires from 550 to 750 donors were re-analyzed and high-resolution HLA genotyping was added so that TCR occurrence patterns could be studied. The later analysis used no new phenotypic data to find candidate immune exposures, relying instead on TCR beta sequences and their occurrence across donors. The study combined high-throughput TCR immunosequencing, statistical association of individual TCRs with disease status, and machine learning to predict cytomegalovirus infection status. The study aimed to test whether cataloging public T cell receptors could reveal signatures of past pathogen exposure. In a later genetic analysis, genome-wide SNP genotypes for about 60% of the 666 donors were used, and that subset was treated as a discovery cohort. Both class I and class II loci were covered by HLA typing, at four-digit resolution. Several DR-DQ haplotypes were handled as single units for association and clustering because linkage in the cohort was strong. In addition to the first cohort of roughly 700 subjects, a separate validation cohort of 130 or so different subjects was used. The number of typed donors differed by locus: roughly 620-630 for A, B, C, DRB1 and DQB1; 522 for DQA1; approximately 610 for DPA1; and some 450 for DPB1. Among 350 to 400 genotyped donors of the cohort, an average of 235,054 unique TCR beta nucleotide sequences were sequenced per donor, around 20% of them non-productive. About 310 gigabases of sequencing data and some 85 million unique TCR sequences were included in an early release covering roughly 600 HLA-typed donors. To decide whether each TCR beta V gene segment behaved as functional or pseudogenic, an earlier analysis of approximately 620 of the donors relied on high-throughput TCR beta sequencing. All discovery cohort repertoires had been generated using a single sequencing platform.

The investigation overall reported the following: Because HLA typing was unavailable for some donors at each locus, only the typed subset was used in association tests. The earlier analysis of almost 600 of the donors excluded roughly 17 rarely observed V segments, including chromosome 9 orphons, because counts were too low. Compared with the approximately 600-donor mean, donors in an Asian-associated ancestry cluster had fewer N-insertions in productive TCRs, according to a later genetic analysis. Linkage disequilibrium might explain the correlated functional status among segregating V segments, but an unknown experimental factor could not be ruled out. A few of the identified cytomegalovirus-associated TCR beta chains were confirmed in vitro to be specific for cytomegalovirus antigens. The classifier was reported to diagnose cytomegalovirus status with high specificity and sensitivity in both the original cohort and the validation cohort. Sequencing depth was assumed to be roughly uniform across donors in the presence/absence analyses, though that assumption may not hold. Only TCR beta chains were sequenced in this cohort, and the absence of alpha or paired-chain data limited detectable features. In an earlier analysis of about 600 of the donors, most TCR beta V segments appeared in productive rearrangements about 87% or about 30% of the time, broadly matching IMGT annotations. Most TCR sequences were observed very rarely across donors, whereas some public TCRs were present in many individuals. A further reported finding was that TCR beta sequences accurately predicted the HLA-A and HLA-B alleles for most subjects in the first cohort. For the cohort, immune exposure information was limited to CMV serostatus. Most CMV-associated TCR beta chains appeared to be HLA-restricted in a later analysis, and the HLA associations seemed to be driven largely by CMV exposure. An association between a missense DCLRE1C variant and V-gene and J-gene trimming of TCR beta chains was found in a later genetic analysis and replicated in an independent cohort. In a later analysis, HLA-associated TCR beta chains were found to be more clonally expanded and to have lower generation probabilities than equally common non-associated chains. A cluster of highly shared sequence variants was judged likely to be a technical artifact of the sequencing pipeline. According to a later analysis, parvovirus B19, influenza, CMV and Epstein-Barr virus appeared linked to several top co-occurrence clusters. In a later analysis, TCR association rates were found to vary across HLA loci, with the most associated TCRs seen for DRB1 alleles and the fewest for HLA-C alleles. A total of 150 to 200 TCR beta chains were listed by the study as associated with cytomegalovirus. According to the authors, the approach could potentially be generalized to other disease states and immunological phenotypes. A later analysis associated about 17,000 TCR beta sequences with specific HLA alleles at a false discovery rate of 0.05. Strong co-occurrence of HLA alleles, especially DR and DQ, made assigning TCR associations to individual alleles difficult.

The TCR sequence derives from a man aged 25 to 45 in good health and CMV-seropositive. The sequencing input was PBMCs.

The CDR3 sequence is CAWMMIAPTGELFF. In nucleotides, the sequence is TGTGCCTGGATGATGATAGCTCCCACCGGGGAGCTGTTTTTT. Rearrangement joined TRBV30 to TRBJ2-2; the D gene remains uncertain. Taken from cysteine to phenylalanine, the CDR3 has 14 residues. Only the CDR3 region is kept as DNA, spanning 42 bases read in frame from base 1. The CDR1 and CDR2 encoded by the germline V gene (reference sequence) are GTSNPN and SVGIG. V is clipped by 4 bases and J by 4 bases, and the sequence between their germline boundaries is 13 bases long. With the rest looked up from the reference TRBV30 and TRBJ2-2 genes rather than sequenced, the full variable domain is SQTIHQWPATLVQPVGSPLSLECTVEGTSNPNLYWYRQAAGRGLQLLFYSVGIGQISSEVPQNLSASRPQDRQFILSSKKLLLSDSGFYLCAWMMIAPTGELFFGEGSRLTVL.